What follows are 20 T cell receptor beta chains derived from one specimen sequenced in a study of T cell responses to AZD1222 COVID-19 vaccine. TCRdb's table, derived via immunoSEQ multiplex PCR, lists solely in-frame clones and lacks some. The profile shows some 130,000 clones, 75% to 90% of them singletons. Material: peripheral blood, obtained 28 days after the second AZD1222 dose. The source is an adult who received the AZD1222 COVID-19 vaccine.

This chain joins TRBV6-2 or TRBV6-3 and TRBJ1-5, with unresolved D. Germline CDR1 is MNHEY and CDR2 is SVGEGT. Trimming took off 4 bases at V and 3 bases at J, with 10 bases between the two ends. This CDR3 is built from 14 residues. DNA of the CDR3: TGTGCCAGCAGTTGGGCGAGGATCAATCAGCCCCAGCATTTT. Translating it yields CASSWARINQPQHF.

The chain uses TRBV27 and TRBJ1-5; tentatively, D is TRBD1 (6 bases). Trimming left V 6 bases short and J 2 bases short, with 11 bases between. There are 14 residues in the CDR3. Germline V lookup: CDR1 MNHEY, CDR2 SMNVEV (reference sequence). Here the CDR3 reads CASSTGQRNQPQHF. The DNA for the CDR3 is TGTGCCAGCAGCACTGGACAGCGCAATCAGCCCCAGCATTTT.

This sequence joins TRBV24-1 and TRBJ1-2, with D possibly matching TRBD1 (5 bases). Germline CDR1 KGHDR, CDR2 SFDVKD. V was pared by 1 base and J by 9 bases, with 8 bases between. The CDR3 is made up of 12 amino acids. CDR3 loop: CATSDFGGRYTF. Here the CDR3 DNA reads TGTGCCACCAGTGATTTCGGGGGACGCTACACCTTC.

The CDR3 sequence: CASSYDSPGGGNEKLFF. CDR3 bases: TGCGCCAGCAGCTACGATTCGCCGGGAGGGGGTAATGAAAAACTGTTTTTT. The V gene is TRBV5-1, the J gene TRBJ1-4; D might be TRBD1 (6 bases). The CDR3 extends over 17 amino acids. The V end lost 3 bases, the J end lost 4 bases, and 19 bases lay between the germline ends. Germline CDR1 SGHRS, CDR2 YFSETQ.

The rearrangement links TRBV12-5 to TRBJ1-2, with D possibly TRBD1 on 6 matching bases. V dropped 0 bases and J dropped 7 bases, with 18 bases sitting between them. The CDR3 has 16 amino acids. The V gene's germline CDR1 is LGHNT and CDR2 FRNRAP. As DNA, the CDR3 is TGTGCTAGTGGTTTGGTTCCCGCGCCAAAAGGGGGTGGCTACACCTTC. This encodes CASGLVPAPKGGGYTF.

CDR3 sequence: CASSFPNPTDTQYF. The CDR3 DNA sequence: TGTGCCAGCAGCTTTCCAAACCCCACAGATACGCAGTATTTT. The rearrangement links TRBV7-8 to TRBJ2-3, with D hard to call. The CDR3 sequence is 14 residues long. Trimming left V 3 bases short and J 2 bases short, with 9 bases between. CDR1 is SGHVS and CDR2 is FQNEAQ in the germline V gene.

The V call is TRBV12-3 or TRBV12-4, the J call TRBJ1-6; D not certain. Trimming took off 3 bases at V and 13 bases at J, with 10 bases between the two ends. CDR3 length: 12 amino acids. CDR3 loop: CASSFFEGPLHF. CDR3 DNA: TGTGCCAGCAGTTTCTTCGAAGGGCCCCTCCACTTT.

The V and J genes are TRBV5-4 and TRBJ1-3, with a tentative D call TRBD1 (5 bases). CDR1 is SGHNT and CDR2 is YYREEE in the germline V gene (reference sequence). Trimming left V 4 bases short and J 3 bases short, with 20 bases between. CDR3 length equals 17 residues. The CDR3 loop reads CASSRFSGGTGGNTIYF. In nucleotides, the CDR3 is TGTGCCAGCAGCCGCTTTTCCGGCGGGACCGGTGGAAACACCATATATTTT.

The chain combines TRBV5-1 with TRBJ2-7; TRBD1 is a possible D gene (6 bases). CDR3 size: 14 residues. V was shortened by 0 bases and J by 2 bases, with 9 bases between the two germline ends. Germline V CDR1 and CDR2: SGHRS, YFSETQ. This chain's CDR3 is CASSLARGTYEQYF. CDR3 DNA sequence: TGCGCCAGCAGCTTGGCCAGGGGAACCTACGAGCAGTACTTC. Drawing the rest from reference TRBV5-1 and TRBJ2-7, the complete variable domain is KAGVTQTPRYLIKTRGQQVTLSCSPISGHRSVSWYQQTPGQGLQFLFEYFSETQRNKGNFPGRFSGRQFSNSRSEMNVSTLELGDSALYLCASSLARGTYEQYFGPGTRLTVT.

The rearrangement links TRBV6-6 to TRBJ1-6; D not resolved. With 2 bases removed from V and 4 bases from J, the gap between germline ends came to 6 bases. Germline V gene lookup returns CDR1 MNHNY and CDR2 SVGAGI (reference sequence). This CDR3 has 14 amino acids. The CDR3: CASSYGVYNSPLHF. CDR3 DNA: TGTGCCAGCAGTTACGGGGTTTATAATTCACCCCTCCACTTT.

The V and J genes are TRBV6-2 or TRBV6-3 and TRBJ2-7; D gene ambiguous. V was pared by 6 bases and J by 1 base, with 7 bases between. The CDR3 length is 12 residues. Germline loops: CDR1 MNHEY, CDR2 SVGEGT. The CDR3 reads CASSPVSYEQYF. In nucleotides, the CDR3 is TGTGCCAGCAGCCCAGTTTCCTACGAGCAGTACTTC.

The chain is built from TRBV3-1 (or the pseudogene TRBV3-2) and TRBJ1-6; D might be TRBD1 (5 bases). The CDR3 has 14 residues. V dropped 4 bases and J dropped 7 bases, with 11 bases sitting between them. CDR1 LGHDT and CDR2 YNNKEL come from the germline V gene (reference sequence). CDR3 sequence: CASSPLGGNSPLHF. The DNA of the CDR3 is TGTGCCAGCAGCCCTCTGGGGGGAAATTCACCCCTCCACTTT.

V and J are TRBV7-3 and TRBJ2-3, with 12 bases identical to TRBD1. J was trimmed by 4 bases and V by 1 base; bases with no gene match: 3. The CDR3 is 16 residues long. Looked up from germline, CDR1 is SGHTA and CDR2 is FQGTGA. DNA for the CDR3: TGTGCCAGCAGCTTAATGGGACAGGGGGCGGCAGATACGCAGTATTTT. The encoded protein is CASSLMGQGAADTQYF.

This sequence joins TRBV18 and TRBJ2-1; possibly TRBD2 for D (6 bases). Trimming cost V 1 base and J 9 bases, with 7 bases left between them. The CDR3 is 12 amino acids. Germline values: CDR1 KGHSH, CDR2 LQKENI. CDR3 in amino acids: CASSPLGSEQFF. The CDR3 DNA follows: TGTGCCAGCTCACCACTCGGGAGTGAGCAGTTCTTC.

In its sample, this clone was seen a few times. This chain's CDR3 is CASSAGAGEETQYF. The CDR3 DNA reads TGTGCCAGCAGCGCAGGAGCGGGGGAAGAGACCCAGTACTTC. The genes are TRBV7-2 and TRBJ2-5; TRBD2 aligns across 8 bases. The CDR3 has 14 amino acids. Germline V gives CDR1 SGHTA, CDR2 FQGNSA. With 5 bases clipped from V and 3 bases from J, the junction kept 5 bases outside the gene matches.

The J gene is TRBJ1-2, the V gene TRBV18, with D possibly TRBD1 on 5 matching bases. In germline, CDR1 is KGHSH, CDR2 LQKENI. Trimming left V 3 bases short and J 0 bases short, with 11 bases between. CDR3 length: 15 residues. The CDR3 sequence: CASSPSREANYGYTF. Written as DNA, the CDR3 is TGTGCCAGCTCACCCTCCAGGGAGGCTAACTATGGCTACACCTTC.

This clone has only one observation. This chain connects TRBV30 to TRBJ1-5, with unresolved D. Germline CDR1 GTSNPN, CDR2 SVGIG (reference sequence). This CDR3 is 13 amino acids long. V lost 0 bases and J lost 3, with 6 bases in between. CDR3 in amino acids: CAWSVGPNQPQHF. The CDR3 coding sequence is TGTGCCTGGAGTGTGGGTCCCAATCAGCCCCAGCATTTT.

The J gene is TRBJ1-6, the V gene TRBV7-9; D perhaps matches TRBD1 (5 bases). V lost 3 bases, J lost 10 bases, and 16 bases lay in between. This CDR3 spans 15 amino acids. The germline CDR1 and CDR2 sequences are SEHNR and FQNEAQ (reference sequence). CDR3 in amino acids: CASSLQDSRGSPLHF. The DNA of the CDR3 is TGTGCCAGCAGCTTGCAAGACTCTCGGGGGTCACCCCTCCACTTT.

The chain recombines TRBV5-4 with TRBJ1-6, with TRBD1 matching 8 bases. V was clipped by 4 bases and J by 9 bases; unmatched bases: 9. The CDR3 runs to 15 residues. The germline gives CDR1 SGHNT, CDR2 YYREEE (reference sequence). CDR3 nucleotides: TGTGCCAGCAGCCCCTCGGACAGGGTCGGTTCACCCCTCCACTTT. Translating it yields CASSPSDRVGSPLHF.

The chain combines TRBV28 with TRBJ1-2; D gene uncertain. Trimming removed 6 bases from V and 4 bases from J, with 21 bases in between. Germline V CDR1 and CDR2: MDHEN, SYDVKM. The CDR3 is made up of 16 amino acids. CDR3 sequence reads: CASSLRAYRGSYGYTF. For the CDR3, the DNA is TGTGCCAGCAGCCTACGCGCCTACCGGGGTAGCTATGGCTACACCTTC.